One and the same sample provided the 19 T cell receptor beta chains below, sequenced in a study of breast tumors, draining lymph nodes, adjacent tissues. One entry per CDR3 protein results from TCRdb running MiXCR on the multiplex PCR reads. The data hold roughly 220,000 distinct CDR3 sequences, with 34% observed a single time. Breast cancer patients provided tissue from their axillary draining lymph nodes. The sequenced material came from axillary lymph node tissue. The receptors originated from a female donor with breast cancer. Some clones in this sample may be carry-over from other donors' samples.

Ten or more counts support this clonotype. This chain connects TRBV24-1 to TRBJ2-7; no reliable D call. Trimming cost V 4 bases and J 3 bases, with 12 bases left between them. This CDR3 has 14 residues. Germline CDR1 KGHDR, CDR2 SFDVKD. As DNA, the CDR3 is TGTGCCACCAGTGACTCCGATCTAGGCTACGAGCAGTACTTC. Translation gives CATSDSDLGYEQYF.

The J gene is TRBJ2-3, the V gene TRBV20-1; the D gene could be TRBD1 or TRBD2 (5 bases each). The CDR3 has 11 residues. Trimming took 5 bases from V and 8 from J, leaving 11 bases between them. Germline V gives CDR1 DFQATT, CDR2 SNEGSKA (reference sequence). The CDR3 here is CSAGARGTQYF. The CDR3 DNA sequence: TGCAGTGCTGGCGCGAGGGGTACGCAGTATTTT.

Worth noting for this clonotype: A much more abundant neighbour one base away suggests this may be a read error. The V call is TRBV20-1, the J call TRBJ2-3; TRBD2 aligns across 11 bases. The CDR3 contains 18 residues. Germline V CDR1 and CDR2: DFQATT, SNEGSKA (reference sequence). Unmatched junction bases numbered 9, after V lost 1 base and J lost 0 bases. The CDR3 loop is CSARATSGETTSTDTQYF. CDR3 coding DNA: TGCAGTGCTAGAGCGACTAGCGGGGAAACGACTAGCACAGATACGCAGTATTTT.

The chain carries TRBV2 and TRBJ2-5, with D possibly matching TRBD2 (6 bases). Germline V CDR1 and CDR2: SNHLY, FYNNEI. The CDR3 covers 15 residues. Trimming pared 6 bases from V and 9 bases from J, leaving 23 bases between. In DNA, the CDR3 is TGTGCCAGCAGCCCCGGGACTCCGTGGGACCAGCCCCAGTACTTC. It encodes CASSPGTPWDQPQYF.

The sample holds many counts of this clonotype. The chain links TRBV3-1 to TRBJ1-2, with D maybe TRBD1 (5 bases). The CDR3 consists of 15 residues. V shed 0 bases and J shed 8 bases, with 16 bases lying between them. CDR1 and CDR2 (germline): LGHDT, YNNKEL (reference sequence). The CDR3, as DNA: TGTGCCAGCAGCCAAGATGGGGCAAGGGGATTAGGCTACACCTTC. Translation gives CASSQDGARGLGYTF.

This clonotype was recorded at least ten times. This chain connects TRBV19 to TRBJ2-1; D may match TRBD1 or TRBD2 (5 bases each). CDR3 size: 14 residues. Looked up from germline, CDR1 is LNHDA and CDR2 is SQIVND (reference sequence). V was shortened by 8 bases and J by 0 bases, with 11 bases between the two germline ends. CDR3 residues: CASWDQSSYNEQFF. The DNA for the CDR3 is TGTGCCAGTTGGGACCAGAGCTCCTACAATGAGCAGTTCTTC. Full variable domain (missing parts from reference TRBV19 and TRBJ2-1): DGGITQSPKYLFRKEGQNVTLSCEQNLNHDAMYWYRQDPGQGLRLIYYSQIVNDFQKGDIAEGYSVSREKKESFPLTVTSAQKNPTAFYLCASWDQSSYNEQFFGPGTRLTVL.

The chain recombines TRBV20-1 with TRBJ1-6, with a weak D call TRBD1 (5 bases). Germline values: CDR1 DFQATT, CDR2 SNEGSKA (reference sequence). Trimming stripped 6 bases from V and 7 bases from J, with 16 bases between. This CDR3 is built from 14 residues. CDR3 coding DNA: TGCAGTGCCAGTAGTATAAGGGGAAATTCACCCCTCCACTTT. This gives the protein CSASSIRGNSPLHF.

Regarding this clonotype: A much larger clone is a single base away; this may be a read error. The chain joins TRBV12-3 or TRBV12-4 to TRBJ2-3; the D is unclear. Trimming removed 3 bases from V and 5 bases from J, with 6 bases in between. The CDR3 has 12 amino acids. The CDR3 DNA follows: TGTGCCAGCAGTTTCGTCGGAGATACGCAGTATTTT. Translated: CASSFVGDTQYF.

This clonotype has ten or more counts. The CDR3 coding sequence is TGTGCCAGCAGCCGGGACAGGGCGTGGTATGGCACCGGGGAGCTGTTTTTT. The encoded protein is CASSRDRAWYGTGELFF. V is TRBV11-2 and J is TRBJ2-2, with TRBD1 identical over 9 bases. This CDR3 comprises 17 residues. Germline CDR1 SGHAT, CDR2 FQNNGV. After removal of 5 bases from V and 4 bases from J, the junction contained 11 bases not matched to a gene.

This chain uses TRBV12-3 or TRBV12-4 with TRBJ2-1; the D gene is possibly TRBD1 (6 bases). V lost 5 bases, J lost 1 base, and 18 bases lay in between. This CDR3 is built from 17 residues. The CDR3 nucleotides read TGTGCCAGCAGTCCATACGGCAGGGGCCAATCCTACAATGAGCAGTTCTTC. This translates into CASSPYGRGQSYNEQFF.

This clonotype has ten or more counts. The rearrangement uses TRBV7-2 and TRBJ1-4, with a weak D call TRBD1 (5 bases). Looked up from germline, CDR1 is SGHTA and CDR2 is FQGNSA. The CDR3 runs to 14 residues. Trimming took off 5 bases at V and 5 bases at J, with 12 bases between the two ends. CDR3 in amino acids: CASSRDSYNEKLFF. The CDR3 nucleotides read TGTGCCAGCAGCCGGGACTCATACAATGAAAAACTGTTTTTT.

A few counts support this clonotype. This rearrangement joins TRBV3-1 to TRBJ2-7; D may be TRBD1 (5 bases). Germline V CDR1 and CDR2: LGHDT, YNNKEL (reference sequence). The CDR3 loop spans 15 amino acids. Trimming pared 1 base from V and 7 bases from J, leaving 17 bases between. CDR3 residues: CASSQGFTPQGEQYF. Here the CDR3 DNA reads TGTGCCAGCAGCCAAGGATTTACCCCGCAGGGAGAGCAGTACTTC.

This clonotype was seen many times. The chain employs TRBV9 and TRBJ1-2; D ambiguous. V lost 0 bases and J lost 4, with 13 bases in between. This CDR3 is 15 amino acids long. Per germline, CDR1 SGDLS and CDR2 YYNGEE. CDR3 nucleotides: TGTGCCAGCAGCGTAGGGACCGAAAGCTTCTATGGCTACACCTTC. Encoded protein: CASSVGTESFYGYTF.

The V and J genes are TRBV5-6 and TRBJ1-1; TRBD1 matches at 8 bases. The CDR3 has 14 amino acids. From germline, CDR1 is SGHDT and CDR2 YYEEEE. Losses at the gene ends were 0 bases for V and 5 bases for J; bases not matched to a gene: 3. Here the CDR3 DNA reads TGTGCCAGCAGCTTGGTTGACAGGGGAACTGAAGCTTTCTTT. This sequence encodes CASSLVDRGTEAFF.

This clonotype showed up many times. The rearrangement uses TRBV19 and TRBJ1-5, with D perhaps matching TRBD1 (6 bases). Between the trimmed V and J ends, which lost 7 bases and 3 bases, there was a span of 16 bases. The CDR3 spans 15 residues. The germline CDR1 and CDR2 sequences are LNHDA and SQIVND (reference sequence). CDR3: CASTKTGDFNQPQHF. The CDR3, as DNA: TGTGCCAGTACCAAGACAGGAGACTTCAATCAGCCCCAGCATTTT.

CDR3 bases: TGTGCCAGCAGTTTTGTAGGGAATGAGCAGTTCTTC. This gives the protein CASSFVGNEQFF. V is TRBV27 and J is TRBJ2-1, with D uncertain. V was shortened by 3 bases and J by 7 bases, with 7 bases between the two germline ends. The germline gives CDR1 MNHEY, CDR2 SMNVEV (reference sequence). There are 12 residues in the CDR3.

This clonotype was seen ten or more times. V is TRBV14 and J is TRBJ1-5, with D uncertain. Trimming removed 0 bases at V and 4 bases at J, with 4 bases between. The CDR3 runs to 13 residues. Germline V lookup: CDR1 SGHDN, CDR2 FVKESK. CDR3 nucleotides: TGTGCCAGCAGCCAAGATAAAAATCAGCCCCAGCATTTT. Translated: CASSQDKNQPQHF. The complete variable domain, with remaining parts taken from reference TRBV14 and TRBJ1-5, reads EAGVTQFPSHSVIEKGQTVTLRCDPISGHDNLYWYRRVMGKEIKFLLHFVKESKQDESGMPNNRFLAERTGGTYSTLKVQPAELEDSGVYFCASSQDKNQPQHFGDGTRLSIL.

This clonotype has at least ten counts. V usage is TRBV6-1 and J usage is TRBJ1-2; 9 bases match TRBD1. The V gene's germline CDR1 is MNHNS and CDR2 SASEGT. The junction had 3 bases not matched to a gene; V was cut back by 0 bases and J by 7 bases. The CDR3 runs 14 residues. The CDR3 loop reads CASSEAGQGRGYTF. For the CDR3, the DNA is TGTGCCAGCAGTGAAGCGGGACAGGGCCGTGGCTACACCTTC.

There are many counts of this clonotype. The V gene is TRBV2, the J gene TRBJ2-7, with a weak D call TRBD1 (6 bases). The length of the CDR3 is 13 residues. V was clipped by 3 bases and J by 0 bases, with 6 bases between them. Germline V CDR1 and CDR2: SNHLY, FYNNEI. In DNA form, the CDR3 reads TGTGCCAGCAGTGACAGGGGCTCCTACGAGCAGTACTTC. Translating gives CASSDRGSYEQYF. Combining the CDR3 with reference TRBV2 and TRBJ2-7 gives the whole variable domain EPEVTQTPSHQVTQMGQEVILRCVPISNHLYFYWYRQILGQKVEFLVSFYNNEISEKSEIFDDQFSVERPDGSNFTLKIRSTKLEDSAMYFCASSDRGSYEQYFGPGTRLTVT.